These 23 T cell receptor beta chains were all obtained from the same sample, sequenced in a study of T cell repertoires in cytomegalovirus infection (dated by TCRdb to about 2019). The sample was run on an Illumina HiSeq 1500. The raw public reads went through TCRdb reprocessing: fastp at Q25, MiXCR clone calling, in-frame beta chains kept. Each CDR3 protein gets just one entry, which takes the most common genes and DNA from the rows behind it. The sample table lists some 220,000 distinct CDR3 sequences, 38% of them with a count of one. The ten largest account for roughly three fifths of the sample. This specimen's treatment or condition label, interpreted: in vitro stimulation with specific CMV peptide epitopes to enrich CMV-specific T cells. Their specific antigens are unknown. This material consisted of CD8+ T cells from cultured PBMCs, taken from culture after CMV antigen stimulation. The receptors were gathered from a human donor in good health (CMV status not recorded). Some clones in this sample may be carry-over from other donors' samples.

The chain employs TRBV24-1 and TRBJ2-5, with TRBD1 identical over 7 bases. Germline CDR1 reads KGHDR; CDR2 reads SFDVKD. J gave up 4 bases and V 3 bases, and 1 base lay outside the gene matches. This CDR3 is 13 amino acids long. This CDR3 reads CATSDRDRETQYF. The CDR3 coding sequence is TGTGCCACCAGTGATCGGGACAGAGAGACCCAGTACTTC.

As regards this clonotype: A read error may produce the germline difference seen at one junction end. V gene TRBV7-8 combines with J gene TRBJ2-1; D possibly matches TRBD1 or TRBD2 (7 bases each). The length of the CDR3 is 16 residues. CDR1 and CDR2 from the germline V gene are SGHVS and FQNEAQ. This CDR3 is CASSSILQGERDEKFF. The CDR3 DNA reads TGTGCAAGCAGCTCAATCCTCCAGGGGGAGCGGGATGAGAAGTTCTTC.

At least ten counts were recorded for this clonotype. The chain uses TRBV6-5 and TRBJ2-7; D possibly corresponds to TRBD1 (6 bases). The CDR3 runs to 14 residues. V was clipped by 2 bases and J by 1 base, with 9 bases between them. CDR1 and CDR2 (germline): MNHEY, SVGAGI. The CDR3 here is CASSYGGQSYEQYF. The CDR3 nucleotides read TGTGCCAGCAGTTACGGAGGACAGTCCTACGAGCAGTACTTC.

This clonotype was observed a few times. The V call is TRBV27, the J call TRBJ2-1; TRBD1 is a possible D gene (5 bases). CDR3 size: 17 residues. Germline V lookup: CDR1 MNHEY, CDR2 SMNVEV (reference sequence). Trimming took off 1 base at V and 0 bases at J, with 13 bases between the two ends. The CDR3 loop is CASSLFLGPSSYNEQFF. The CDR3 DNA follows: TGTGCCAGCAGTTTATTTCTGGGGCCGAGCTCCTACAATGAGCAGTTCTTC.

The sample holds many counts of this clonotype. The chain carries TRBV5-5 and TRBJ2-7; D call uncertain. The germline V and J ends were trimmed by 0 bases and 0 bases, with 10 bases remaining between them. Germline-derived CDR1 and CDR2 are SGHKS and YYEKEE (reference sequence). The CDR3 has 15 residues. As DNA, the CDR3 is TGTGCCAGCAGCTTGGCAAGGCTCCCCTCCTACGAGCAGTACTTC. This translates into CASSLARLPSYEQYF.

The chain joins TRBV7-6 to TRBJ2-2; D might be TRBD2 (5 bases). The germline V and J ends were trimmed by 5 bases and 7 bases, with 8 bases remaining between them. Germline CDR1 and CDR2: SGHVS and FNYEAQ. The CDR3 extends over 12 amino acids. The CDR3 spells CASSPRDGELFF. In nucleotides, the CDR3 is TGTGCCAGCAGCCCACGGGACGGGGAGCTGTTTTTT.

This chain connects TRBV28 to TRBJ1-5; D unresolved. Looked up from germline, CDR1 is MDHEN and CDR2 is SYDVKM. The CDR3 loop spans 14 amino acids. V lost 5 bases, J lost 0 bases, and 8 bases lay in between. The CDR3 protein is CASSAGNSNQPQHF. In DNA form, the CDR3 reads TGTGCCAGCAGTGCGGGTAATAGCAATCAGCCCCAGCATTTT.

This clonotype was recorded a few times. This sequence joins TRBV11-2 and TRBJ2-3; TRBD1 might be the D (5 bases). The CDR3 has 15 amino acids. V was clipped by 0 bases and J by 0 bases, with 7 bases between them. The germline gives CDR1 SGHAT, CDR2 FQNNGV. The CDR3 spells CASSLEGLSTDTQYF. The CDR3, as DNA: TGTGCCAGCAGCTTAGAGGGGCTCAGCACAGATACGCAGTATTTT.

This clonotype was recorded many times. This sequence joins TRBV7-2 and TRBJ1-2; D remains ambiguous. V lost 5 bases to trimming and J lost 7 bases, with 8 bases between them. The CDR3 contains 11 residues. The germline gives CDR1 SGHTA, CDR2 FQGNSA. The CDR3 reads CASSPLGGYTF. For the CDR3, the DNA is TGTGCCAGCAGCCCCTTAGGTGGCTACACCTTC.

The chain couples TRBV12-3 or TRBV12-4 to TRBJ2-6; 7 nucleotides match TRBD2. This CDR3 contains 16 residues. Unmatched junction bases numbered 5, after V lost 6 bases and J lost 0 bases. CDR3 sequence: CASRGGTGSGANVLTF. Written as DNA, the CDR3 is TGTGCCAGCAGGGGGGGGACCGGCTCTGGGGCCAACGTCCTGACTTTC.

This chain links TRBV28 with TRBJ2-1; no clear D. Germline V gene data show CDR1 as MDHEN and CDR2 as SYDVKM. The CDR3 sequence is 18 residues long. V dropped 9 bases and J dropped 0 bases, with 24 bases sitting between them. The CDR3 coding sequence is TGTGCCAGTTGCCAAGACCTCTTTGGGGAAAGCTCCTACAATGAGCAGTTCTTC. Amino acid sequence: CASCQDLFGESSYNEQFF.

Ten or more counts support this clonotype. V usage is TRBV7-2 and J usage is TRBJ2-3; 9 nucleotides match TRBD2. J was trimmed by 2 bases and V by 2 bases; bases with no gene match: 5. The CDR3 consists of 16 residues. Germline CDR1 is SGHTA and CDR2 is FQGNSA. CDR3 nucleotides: TGTGCCAGCAGCTTATTTAGCGGGGGATTCACAGATACGCAGTATTTT. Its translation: CASSLFSGGFTDTQYF.

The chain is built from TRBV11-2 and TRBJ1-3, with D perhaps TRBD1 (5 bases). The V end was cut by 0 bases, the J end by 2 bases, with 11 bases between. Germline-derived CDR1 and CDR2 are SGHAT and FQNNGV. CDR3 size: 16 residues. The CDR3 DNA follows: TGTGCCAGCAGCTTAGATCGGTCGGGGGCTGGAAACACCATATATTTT. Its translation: CASSLDRSGAGNTIYF.

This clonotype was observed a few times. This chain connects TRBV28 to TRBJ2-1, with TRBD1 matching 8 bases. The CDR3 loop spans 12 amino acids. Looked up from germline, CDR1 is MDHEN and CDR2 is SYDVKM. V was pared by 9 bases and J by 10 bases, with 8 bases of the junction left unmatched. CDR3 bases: TGTGCCAGTTCCACCCAGGGGGCCGAGCAGTTCTTC. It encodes CASSTQGAEQFF. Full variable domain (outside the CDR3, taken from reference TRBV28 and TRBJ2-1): DVKVTQSSRYLVKRTGEKVFLECVQDMDHENMFWYRQDPGLGLRLIYFSYDVKMKEKGDIPEGYSVSREKKERFSLILESASTNQTSMYLCASSTQGAEQFFGPGTRLTVL.

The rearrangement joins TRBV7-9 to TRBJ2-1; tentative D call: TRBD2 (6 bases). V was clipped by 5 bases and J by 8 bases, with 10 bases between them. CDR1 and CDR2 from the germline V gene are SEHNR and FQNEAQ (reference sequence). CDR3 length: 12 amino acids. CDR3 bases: TGTGCCAGCAGCCGGGAGTACGATGAGCAGTTCTTC. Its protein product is CASSREYDEQFF.

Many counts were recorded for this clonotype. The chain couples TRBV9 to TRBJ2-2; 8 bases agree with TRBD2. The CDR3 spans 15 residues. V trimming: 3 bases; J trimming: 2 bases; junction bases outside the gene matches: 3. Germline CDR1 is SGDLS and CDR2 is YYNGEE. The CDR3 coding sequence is TGTGCCAGCAGCGCGAGCGGGAGTAACACCGGGGAGCTGTTTTTT. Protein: CASSASGSNTGELFF.

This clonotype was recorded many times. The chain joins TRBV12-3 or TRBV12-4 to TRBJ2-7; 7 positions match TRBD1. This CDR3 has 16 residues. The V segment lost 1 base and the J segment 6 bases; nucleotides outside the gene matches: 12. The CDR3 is CASSLGSTGTKREQYF. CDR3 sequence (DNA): TGTGCCAGCAGTTTAGGGTCGACAGGGACGAAGCGCGAGCAGTACTTC.

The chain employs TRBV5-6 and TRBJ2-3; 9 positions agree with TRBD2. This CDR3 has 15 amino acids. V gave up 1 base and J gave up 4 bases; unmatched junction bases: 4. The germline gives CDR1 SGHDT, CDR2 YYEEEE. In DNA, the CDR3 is TGTGCCAGCAGCTTGCCGGGACTAGCTGCAGATACGCAGTATTTT. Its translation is CASSLPGLAADTQYF.

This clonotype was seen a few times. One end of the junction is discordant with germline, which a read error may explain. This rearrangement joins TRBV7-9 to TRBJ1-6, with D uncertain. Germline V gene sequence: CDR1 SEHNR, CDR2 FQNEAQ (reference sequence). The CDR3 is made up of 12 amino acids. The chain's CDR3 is CASSSHNSPLHF. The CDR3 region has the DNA TGTGCCAGCAGCTCCCATAATTCACCCCTCCACTTT.

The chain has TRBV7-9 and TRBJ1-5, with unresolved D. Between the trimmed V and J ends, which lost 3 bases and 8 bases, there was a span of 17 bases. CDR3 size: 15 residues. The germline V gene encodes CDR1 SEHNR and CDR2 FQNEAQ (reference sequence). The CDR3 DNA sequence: TGTGCCAGCAGCTTGGGAGGTCAGCGAGCTAAGCCCCAGCATTTT. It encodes CASSLGGQRAKPQHF.

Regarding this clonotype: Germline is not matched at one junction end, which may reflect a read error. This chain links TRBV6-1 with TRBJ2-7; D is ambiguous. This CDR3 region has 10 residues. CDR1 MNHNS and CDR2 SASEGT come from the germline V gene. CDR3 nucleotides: TGTGCCAGCAGGCTCTACGTGCAGGACTTC. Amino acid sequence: CASRLYVQDF.

CDR3 nucleotides: TGTGCCAGCAGCCAAGAGGGACTAGCGGGACTCACCGGGGAGCTGTTTTTT. Translated, it gives CASSQEGLAGLTGELFF. V usage is TRBV4-2 and J usage is TRBJ2-2; 13 nucleotides agree with TRBD2. V shed 0 bases, J shed 4 bases, and the junction held 2 bases outside the gene matches. The V gene's germline CDR1 is LGHNA and CDR2 YNFKEQ. The CDR3 covers 17 residues.

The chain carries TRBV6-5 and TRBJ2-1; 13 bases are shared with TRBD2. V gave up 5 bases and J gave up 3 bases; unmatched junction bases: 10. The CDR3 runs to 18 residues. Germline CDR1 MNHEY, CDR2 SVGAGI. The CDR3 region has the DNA TGTGCCAGCAGTCCGTGGACTAGCGGGAGAAGCGGCTACAATGAGCAGTTCTTC. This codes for CASSPWTSGRSGYNEQFF.